Sequencing of this T cell receptor beta chain was carried out in a study of shared clonotypes between healthy human individuals. The donors were adults (healthy and HIV-negative) with no recent acute infections or vaccinations. The material for each subset, its genomic DNA, was split evenly across several immunoSEQ plates. TCRdb keeps only in-frame clones here, not all; method: immunoSEQ multiplex PCR. The table has 100,000 to 130,000 clones, under 70% seen once. Findings and limits, study-wide: Sequencing depth was expected to influence donor clonotype sharing. Large depth notwithstanding, sorted-subset sequencing proved incomplete by rarefaction.

Worth noting for this clone: What it binds is not known.

The sample was memory CD8+ T cells sorted from blood. Subset specified: CD45RO+ cells pooled with CCR7-negative TemRA cells. The receptor was derived from a woman between 25 and 40 years old in good health.

The CDR3 is CAGGELGNTIYF. In nucleotides, the CDR3 is TGTGCCGGCGGGGAACTTGGAAACACCATATATTTT. The chain is built from TRBV28 and TRBJ1-3; D is uncertain. The ends were cut back, 11 bases at V and 3 bases at J, with 11 bases in the middle. The CDR3 has 12 residues. From germline, CDR1 is MDHEN and CDR2 SYDVKM.